This record concerns one TCR beta chain sequence. The V end was cut by 2 bases, the J end by 1 base, with 10 bases between. Germline V gene data show CDR1 as SGHDT and CDR2 as YYEEEE. This CDR3 contains 15 residues. These data belong to a study of shared clonotypes between healthy human individuals. Sequencing used immunoSEQ multiplex PCR; TCRdb keeps in-frame clones, though not all of them. The sample lists over 2 million clones; just under 95% were seen once. The chain uses TRBV5-6 and TRBJ2-4; D may be TRBD1 (5 bases). The receptor's source is a man younger than 35 in good health. Some clones in this sample may be carry-over from other donors' samples. Sequencing was done on a sample of naive CD4+ T cells from PBMCs. Stated subset: CD45RA+ positively selected. The CDR3 is CASSFSGIAKNIQYF. CDR3 coding DNA: TGTGCCAGCAGCTTCTCAGGGATTGCCAAAAACATTCAGTACTTC.